This record covers a single T cell receptor beta chain. The antigen it binds to is not known. No base quality information exists; no much larger clone differs at one position. Libraries were prepared through the immunoSEQ multiplex PCR assay. In its TCRdb copy, this immuneACCESS table keeps in-frame sequences only and misses some clones. Where compared with another copy, unresolved V genes explain less than half of these, and the others have no known cause. The sample data list roughly 160,000 clones, and roughly 94% of these were observed just once. The ten largest clones add up to 14% of the sample. This specimen comes from a study of control samples from healthy donors and cancer patients (dated by TCRdb to 2018 to 2021). The germline V gene (reference sequence) sets CDR1 to LNHDA and CDR2 to SQIVND. Its CDR3 holds 17 amino acids, cysteine through phenylalanine. CDR3 DNA only is kept here, 51 bases in frame from base 1. Cut back by 1 base and 0 bases, the V and J ends lie 12 bases apart.

The rearrangement combines TRBV19 with TRBJ1-4, with TRBD1 as a weak D call on 5 bases. The receptor was isolated from a man aged 55 to 70 with colorectal cancer. Sequenced material: PBMCs. CDR3 region: CASSIGGTFATNEKLFF. The bases read TGTGCCAGTAGTATAGGGGGGACGTTCGCAACTAATGAAAAACTGTTTTTT.